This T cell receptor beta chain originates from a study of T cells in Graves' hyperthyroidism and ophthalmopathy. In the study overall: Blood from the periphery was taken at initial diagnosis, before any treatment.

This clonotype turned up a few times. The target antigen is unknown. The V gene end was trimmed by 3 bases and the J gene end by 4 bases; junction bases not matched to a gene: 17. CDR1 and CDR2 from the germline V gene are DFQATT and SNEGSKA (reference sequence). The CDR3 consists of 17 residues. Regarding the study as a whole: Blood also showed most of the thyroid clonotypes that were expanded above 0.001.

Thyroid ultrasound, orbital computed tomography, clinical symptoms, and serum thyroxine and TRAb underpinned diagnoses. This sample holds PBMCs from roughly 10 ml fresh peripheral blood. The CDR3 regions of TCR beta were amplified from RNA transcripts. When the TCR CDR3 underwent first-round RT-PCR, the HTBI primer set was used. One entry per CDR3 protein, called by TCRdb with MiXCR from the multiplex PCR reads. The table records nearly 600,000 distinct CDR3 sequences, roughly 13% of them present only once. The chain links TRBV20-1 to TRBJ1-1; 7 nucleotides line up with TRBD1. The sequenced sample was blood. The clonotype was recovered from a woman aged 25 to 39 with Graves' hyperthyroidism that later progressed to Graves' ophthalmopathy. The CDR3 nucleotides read TGCAGTGCTAGGGCACCGGGAGGAAAGCCAGGGGGCACTGAAGCTTTCTTT. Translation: CSARAPGGKPGGTEAFF.